The 17 T cell receptor beta chains below were found in one sample sequenced in a study of T cells in localized non-small cell lung cancer. Some clones are missing from TCRdb's copy, which holds only in-frame ones; the method was immunoSEQ multiplex PCR. The table shows 20,000 to 30,000 clones, with about 80% occurring only once. The specimen was PBMCs, collected before any cancer treatment. The source of these receptors is a man aged 35 to 69 with stage II lung adenocarcinoma.

The chain recombines TRBV6-6 with TRBJ1-2; D remains ambiguous. The CDR3 contains 15 residues. Trimming pared 4 bases from V and 3 bases from J, leaving 15 bases between. CDR1 and CDR2 (germline): MNHNY, SVGAGI (reference sequence). CDR3 residues: CASSFTTGRDYGYTF. CDR3 bases: TGTGCCAGCAGTTTTACTACGGGGAGGGACTATGGCTACACCTTC.

The CDR3 DNA reads TGTGCCAGCAGTGACCAGGCCCAAGAGACCCAGTACTTC. This sequence encodes CASSDQAQETQYF. This rearrangement joins TRBV2 to TRBJ2-5; D is ambiguous. This CDR3 has 13 amino acids. Germline V gene data show CDR1 as SNHLY and CDR2 as FYNNEI. The germline V and J ends were trimmed by 3 bases and 1 base, with 6 bases remaining between them.

The rearrangement links TRBV10-3 to TRBJ2-7; D call uncertain. The CDR3 spans 14 residues. Trimming took off 3 bases at V and 3 bases at J, with 12 bases between the two ends. Germline lookup yields CDR1 ENHRY and CDR2 SYGVKD. CDR3 residues: CAISDKGNNYEQYF. CDR3 DNA sequence: TGTGCCATCAGTGATAAAGGAAACAACTACGAGCAGTACTTC.

The V gene is TRBV18, the J gene TRBJ2-3; D call uncertain. Trimming removed 1 base from V and 4 bases from J, with 9 bases in between. Germline assignment: CDR1 KGHSH and CDR2 LQKENI. This CDR3 has 14 residues. The CDR3: CASSPLGAADTQYF. The CDR3 DNA is TGTGCCAGCTCACCACTCGGCGCAGCAGATACGCAGTATTTT.

The chain combines TRBV6-5 with TRBJ1-5, with D possibly TRBD1 on 5 matching bases. CDR3 length: 14 residues. Germline CDR1 MNHEY, CDR2 SVGAGI. With 2 bases removed from V and 5 bases from J, the gap between germline ends came to 10 bases. The CDR3 DNA is TGTGCCAGCAGTTACGGCAGGGCCGATCAGCCCCAGCATTTT. This codes for CASSYGRADQPQHF.

This chain connects TRBV5-1 to TRBJ1-2; 11 positions match TRBD1. The germline gives CDR1 SGHRS, CDR2 YFSETQ. Losses at the gene ends were 3 bases for V and 7 bases for J; bases not matched to a gene: 5. This CDR3 is built from 14 residues. The chain's CDR3 is CASSSGQGAFGYTF. The DNA for the CDR3 is TGCGCCAGCAGCTCCGGACAGGGGGCGTTTGGCTACACCTTC.

This clone qualifies as medium-sized. This sequence joins TRBV9 and TRBJ1-1; the D is unclear. The CDR3 contains 14 residues. V shed 4 bases and J shed 5 bases, with 15 bases lying between them. Germline-derived CDR1 and CDR2 are SGDLS and YYNGEE. As DNA, the CDR3 is TGTGCCAGCAGCACCCGTCCCGGAGGGACTGAAGCTTTCTTT. Translation gives CASSTRPGGTEAFF. Drawing the rest from reference TRBV9 and TRBJ1-1, the complete variable domain is DSGVTQTPKHLITATGQRVTLRCSPRSGDLSVYWYQQSLDQGLQFLIQYYNGEERAKGNILERFSAQQFPDLHSELNLSSLELGDSALYFCASSTRPGGTEAFFGQGTRLTVV.

The rearrangement links TRBV28 to TRBJ1-2; D gene unclear. The V and J ends lost 5 bases and 2 bases respectively, with 3 bases between them. Germline V lookup: CDR1 MDHEN, CDR2 SYDVKM. The length of the CDR3 is 11 residues. CDR3: CASSPNYGYTF. CDR3 DNA sequence: TGTGCCAGCAGTCCCAACTATGGCTACACCTTC.

The chain joins TRBV5-1 to TRBJ1-3; no definite D call. CDR1 SGHRS and CDR2 YFSETQ come from the germline V gene. The CDR3 runs 16 residues. The V and J ends lost 0 bases and 3 bases respectively, with 13 bases between them. The CDR3 region is CASSLAGTGFGNTIYF. The CDR3 DNA is TGCGCCAGCAGCTTGGCCGGAACGGGGTTTGGAAACACCATATATTTT.

This clone was seen a handful of times. J is TRBJ1-1 and V is TRBV6-1, with D unresolved. The length of the CDR3 is 13 residues. Trimming took 2 bases from V and 4 from J, leaving 8 bases between them. In germline, CDR1 is MNHNS, CDR2 SASEGT. The CDR3 DNA follows: TGTGCCAGCAGTGAAAGGCCCGGCACTGAAGCTTTCTTT. Translation: CASSERPGTEAFF.

This chain links TRBV19 with TRBJ2-7; D remains ambiguous. The V end was cut by 6 bases, the J end by 6 bases, with 15 bases between. The CDR3 loop spans 13 amino acids. CDR1 and CDR2 (germline): LNHDA, SQIVND (reference sequence). CDR3 in amino acids: CASSGTLGLEQYF. CDR3 in DNA: TGTGCCAGTAGCGGCACCCTAGGCCTCGAGCAGTACTTC. Full variable domain (remainder filled in from reference TRBV19 and TRBJ2-7): DGGITQSPKYLFRKEGQNVTLSCEQNLNHDAMYWYRQDPGQGLRLIYYSQIVNDFQKGDIAEGYSVSREKKESFPLTVTSAQKNPTAFYLCASSGTLGLEQYFGPGTRLTVT.

The rearrangement links TRBV7-3 to TRBJ2-1; 9 bases fit TRBD1. Germline V gene lookup returns CDR1 SGHTA and CDR2 FQGTGA. The CDR3 runs to 15 residues. V shed 2 bases, J shed 3 bases, and the junction held 2 bases outside the gene matches. CDR3: CASSLWTGVYNEQFF. The CDR3 DNA sequence: TGTGCCAGCAGCTTATGGACAGGGGTCTACAATGAGCAGTTCTTC.

The V gene is TRBV7-9, the J gene TRBJ2-7; no reliable D call. The germline CDR1 and CDR2 sequences are SEHNR and FQNEAQ (reference sequence). There are 13 residues in the CDR3. Between the trimmed V and J ends, which lost 8 bases and 0 bases, there was a span of 11 bases. This CDR3 reads CASFKSSSYEQYF. The CDR3 nucleotides read TGTGCCAGCTTTAAGTCAAGCTCCTACGAGCAGTACTTC.

The V and J genes are TRBV21-1 and TRBJ1-4; the table assigns TRBD1, which was not confirmed against the DNA. TRBV21-1 is a pseudogene. This CDR3 contains 18 residues. CDR3 residues: CASSNIYQGRSTNEKLFF. The CDR3 DNA follows: TGTGCCAGCAGCAATATTTACCAGGGCCGATCAACTAATGAAAAACTGTTTTTT.

This sequence joins TRBV4-1 and TRBJ2-3, with unresolved D. Trimming shortened V by 0 bases and J by 2 bases, and 9 bases separated the two germline ends. This CDR3 comprises 15 residues. Germline lookup yields CDR1 MGHRA and CDR2 YSYEKL. The CDR3 DNA reads as TGCGCCAGCAGCCAAGAAAGAGACCTCACAGATACGCAGTATTTT. As protein: CASSQERDLTDTQYF.

J is TRBJ2-2 and V is TRBV18; 10 nucleotides line up with TRBD1. V was pared by 4 bases and J by 3 bases, with 8 bases of the junction left unmatched. Germline CDR1 and CDR2: KGHSH and LQKENI. The CDR3 spans 17 residues. CDR3 protein: CASSQWTGGGDTGELFF. For the CDR3, the DNA is TGTGCCAGCTCACAATGGACAGGGGGAGGCGACACCGGGGAGCTGTTTTTT.

This chain connects TRBV11-3 to TRBJ1-2, with TRBD1 matching 7 bases. Per the germline V gene, CDR1 is SGHNT and CDR2 is YENEEA. Losses at the gene ends were 5 bases for V and 6 bases for J; bases not matched to a gene: 9. This CDR3 has 14 residues. The CDR3 region has the DNA TGTGCCAGCAGCCAAGAAGACAGGGATAATGGCTACACCTTC. Its translation is CASSQEDRDNGYTF.